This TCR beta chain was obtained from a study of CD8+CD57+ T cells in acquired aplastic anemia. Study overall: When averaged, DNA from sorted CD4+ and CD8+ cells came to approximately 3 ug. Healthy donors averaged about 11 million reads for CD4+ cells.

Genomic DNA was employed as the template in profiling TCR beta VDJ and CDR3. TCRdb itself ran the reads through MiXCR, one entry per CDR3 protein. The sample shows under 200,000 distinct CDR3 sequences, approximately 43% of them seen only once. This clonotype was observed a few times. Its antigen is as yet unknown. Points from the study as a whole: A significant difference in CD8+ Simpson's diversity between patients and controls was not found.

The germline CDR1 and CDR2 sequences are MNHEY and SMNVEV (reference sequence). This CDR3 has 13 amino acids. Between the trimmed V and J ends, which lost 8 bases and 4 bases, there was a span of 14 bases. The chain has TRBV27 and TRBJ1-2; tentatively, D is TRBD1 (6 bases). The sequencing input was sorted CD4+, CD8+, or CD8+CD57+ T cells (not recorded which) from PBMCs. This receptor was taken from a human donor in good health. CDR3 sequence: CASPTGPFYGYTF. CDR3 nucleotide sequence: TGTGCCAGCCCAACAGGGCCCTTCTATGGCTACACCTTC.